Presented here are 5 T cell receptor beta chains from one specimen sequenced in a study of blood T cell repertoires in COVID-19 (dated by TCRdb to the early 2020s). The library was built by means of the immunoSEQ multiplex PCR assay. TCRdb limited this immuneACCESS table to in-frame rearrangements with V and J called. A share of clones is missing; checked studies link under half to unresolved V genes, and the rest is unexplained. This sample gives some 58,000 clones in total; 60% to 85% of them show up just once. The top ten constitute about 29% of the sample. The specimen was peripheral blood. The receptors shown here come from a human donor in a cohort sampled during active COVID-19.

This rearrangement joins TRBV21-1 to TRBJ1-1. TRBV21-1 is designated a pseudogene. This CDR3 comprises 12 residues. CDR3 loop: CASSNRDTEAFF. As DNA, the CDR3 is TGTGCCAGCAGCAATAGAGACACTGAAGCTTTCTTT.

CDR3 coding DNA: TGTGCCACGACGCGAGGCGGGAATGATGAAGCTTTCTTT. Its protein product is CATTRGGNDEAFF. This rearrangement joins TRBV15 to TRBJ1-1; unclear D gene. The CDR3 contains 13 residues. The ends were cut back, 9 bases at V and 7 bases at J, with 18 bases in the middle. Germline loops: CDR1 LNHNV, CDR2 YYDKDF (reference sequence).

This chain uses TRBV2 with TRBJ1-6; 10 bases are a match to TRBD1. The CDR3 runs 14 residues. V was clipped by 7 bases and J by 10 bases; unmatched bases: 7. CDR1 SNHLY and CDR2 FYNNEI come from the germline V gene. This CDR3 reads CASTRQGAGSPLHF. The CDR3 DNA reads as TGTGCCAGCACCCGACAGGGGGCCGGCTCACCCCTCCACTTT.

V gene TRBV5-6 combines with J gene TRBJ1-2; D might be TRBD1 (6 bases). Trimming stripped 4 bases from V and 6 bases from J, with 16 bases between. CDR3 length: 14 residues. The V gene's germline CDR1 is SGHDT and CDR2 YYEEEE. The CDR3 DNA sequence: TGTGCCAGCAGCGAGGGAGGGGGGTCGCATGGCTACACCTTC. Amino acids: CASSEGGGSHGYTF.

This clone has ten or more counts. This rearrangement joins TRBV27 to TRBJ1-1; 7 bases line up with TRBD1. Trimming removed 7 bases from V and 0 bases from J; junction bases left unmatched: 5. The CDR3 has 14 amino acids. The germline CDR1 and CDR2 sequences are MNHEY and SMNVEV (reference sequence). The CDR3 loop reads CASTSRGMNTEAFF. DNA for the CDR3: TGTGCCAGCACCTCCAGGGGGATGAACACTGAAGCTTTCTTT.